This passage covers 27 T cell receptor beta chains from one sample sequenced in a study of cytomegalovirus exposure and HLA in healthy donors. Profiling relied on immunoSEQ multiplex PCR, and the TCRdb table lists in-frame clones only, not all of them. The table shows roughly 150,000 clones, with just under 90% occurring only once. The sample consisted of PBMCs. These receptors originate from a man aged 18 to 29 in good health and CMV-seropositive.

This clone was recorded only once. The V call is TRBV27, the J call TRBJ2-1, with 11 bases matching TRBD2. Unmatched junction bases numbered 8, after V lost 6 bases and J lost 7 bases. CDR1 and CDR2 from the germline V gene are MNHEY and SMNVEV (reference sequence). The length of the CDR3 is 15 residues. This chain's CDR3 is CASRSTSGRGNEQFF. As DNA, the CDR3 is TGTGCCAGCAGGAGTACTAGCGGGAGAGGTAATGAGCAGTTCTTC.

This chain links TRBV7-2 with TRBJ2-3, with TRBD2 matching 8 bases. Looked up from germline, CDR1 is SGHTA and CDR2 is FQGNSA. The CDR3 totals 16 residues. The trim removed 5 bases at V and 1 base at J, leaving 8 bases unmatched. The CDR3 DNA reads TGTGCCAGCAGCCTGGGGCTAGCGGGCCGCACAGATACGCAGTATTTT. Translation: CASSLGLAGRTDTQYF.

V usage is TRBV14 and J usage is TRBJ2-7, with TRBD1 matching 7 bases. This CDR3 is built from 12 residues. Germline loops: CDR1 SGHDN, CDR2 FVKESK. V trimming: 4 bases; J trimming: 8 bases; junction bases outside the gene matches: 5. The CDR3 protein is CASSPDRIQQYF. CDR3 sequence (DNA): TGTGCCAGCAGCCCGGACAGGATCCAGCAGTACTTC.

On this clone itself: One end of the junction does not line up with germline, which may come from a read error. The rearrangement links TRBV15 to TRBJ2-7; 10 positions match TRBD2. CDR3 length equals 17 residues. Per germline, CDR1 LNHNV and CDR2 YYDKDF (reference sequence). CDR3 DNA: TGTACCACCAGCAGGGCAGGACTAGCGGTAAGCTCCTACGAGCAGTACTTC. It codes for CTTSRAGLAVSSYEQYF.

The rearrangement joins TRBV6-1 to TRBJ1-5, with 7 bases matching TRBD1. The trim removed 4 bases at V and 3 bases at J, leaving 6 bases unmatched. This CDR3 region has 15 residues. Germline loops: CDR1 MNHNS, CDR2 SASEGT. The CDR3 DNA sequence: TGTGCCAGCAGTGGGACTGACAGGGTCAATCAGCCCCAGCATTTT. Encoded protein: CASSGTDRVNQPQHF.

The rearrangement links TRBV27 to TRBJ2-3, with 12 bases lining up with TRBD2. With 7 bases clipped from V and 10 bases from J, the junction kept 12 bases outside the gene matches. Germline values: CDR1 MNHEY, CDR2 SMNVEV (reference sequence). The CDR3 runs 15 residues. CDR3 region: CASTDLAGGGFAQYF. The CDR3 DNA sequence: TGTGCCAGCACCGATCTAGCGGGAGGGGGGTTTGCGCAGTATTTT.

The V call is TRBV9, the J call TRBJ1-4; 10 nucleotides line up with TRBD1. Trimming cost V 3 bases and J 8 bases; bases outside gene matches: 4. This CDR3 region has 14 residues. Per the germline V gene, CDR1 is SGDLS and CDR2 is YYNGEE. CDR3 in amino acids: CASSAGTGVEKLFF. CDR3 bases: TGTGCCAGCAGCGCCGGGACAGGGGTCGAAAAACTGTTTTTT.

This chain links TRBV9 with TRBJ2-3; 7 bases are shared with TRBD1. This CDR3 comprises 13 residues. J lost 6 bases, V lost 2 bases, and 3 bases had no gene match. Looked up from germline, CDR1 is SGDLS and CDR2 is YYNGEE. CDR3 sequence reads: CASSVRQGDTQYF. In nucleotides, the CDR3 is TGTGCCAGCAGCGTTCGACAGGGCGATACGCAGTATTTT.

The J gene is TRBJ2-7, the V gene TRBV7-8, with TRBD1 as a possible D gene (6 bases). The length of the CDR3 is 14 residues. Germline CDR1 and CDR2: SGHVS and FQNEAQ. The V end was cut by 4 bases, the J end by 0 bases, with 10 bases between. The CDR3 reads CASSYRDISYEQYF. Written as DNA, the CDR3 is TGTGCCAGCAGCTACCGGGACATCTCCTACGAGCAGTACTTC.

The chain couples TRBV11-3 to TRBJ2-6; 11 nucleotides match TRBD1. Germline-derived CDR1 and CDR2 are SGHNT and YENEEA. After removal of 5 bases from V and 2 bases from J, the junction contained 5 bases not matched to a gene. The CDR3 totals 17 residues. CDR3 bases: TGTGCCAGCAGCACCGGGACAGGGGGAGCTGGGGCCAACGTCCTGACTTTC. This encodes CASSTGTGGAGANVLTF.

The genes are TRBV6-1 and TRBJ1-1, with D maybe TRBD1 (6 bases). The V gene lost 2 bases and the J gene lost 6 bases, with 10 bases spanning the gap. The length of the CDR3 is 13 residues. Germline loops: CDR1 MNHNS, CDR2 SASEGT. CDR3 region: CASSENGGAEAFF. Here the CDR3 DNA reads TGTGCCAGCAGTGAAAATGGGGGCGCTGAAGCTTTCTTT.

V gene TRBV5-1 combines with J gene TRBJ2-7; 7 bases agree with TRBD2. The length of the CDR3 is 16 residues. From germline, CDR1 is SGHRS and CDR2 YFSETQ. J gave up 0 bases and V 0 bases, and 6 bases lay outside the gene matches. CDR3 residues: CASSLGKAGNSYEQYF. CDR3 coding DNA: TGCGCCAGCAGCTTGGGAAAAGCGGGAAACTCCTACGAGCAGTACTTC. The whole variable domain, filled in from reference TRBV5-1 and TRBJ2-7, reads KAGVTQTPRYLIKTRGQQVTLSCSPISGHRSVSWYQQTPGQGLQFLFEYFSETQRNKGNFPGRFSGRQFSNSRSEMNVSTLELGDSALYLCASSLGKAGNSYEQYFGPGTRLTVT.

In its sample, this clone was seen a few times. V and J are TRBV2 and TRBJ2-7, with TRBD2 matching over 8 bases. The V gene's germline CDR1 is SNHLY and CDR2 FYNNEI. This CDR3 has 12 residues. The V gene end was trimmed by 8 bases and the J gene end by 6 bases; junction bases not matched to a gene: 6. This CDR3 is CASSREGTEQYF. The CDR3 DNA is TGTGCCAGCTCACGGGAGGGCACCGAGCAGTACTTC.

CDR3 loop: CASSAWTGGEETQYF. The CDR3 DNA is TGTGCCAGCAGCGCTTGGACAGGGGGCGAAGAGACCCAGTACTTC. J is TRBJ2-5 and V is TRBV7-9; the match to TRBD1 covers 11 bases. CDR1 and CDR2 (germline): SEHNR, FQNEAQ (reference sequence). V dropped 5 bases and J dropped 3; count of bases not matched to a gene: 5. This CDR3 spans 15 amino acids.

This sequence joins TRBV7-9 and TRBJ2-3, with a weak D call TRBD2 (6 bases). The CDR3 is 17 amino acids. V dropped 1 base and J dropped 0 bases, with 14 bases sitting between them. From germline, CDR1 is SEHNR and CDR2 FQNEAQ (reference sequence). CDR3 in DNA: TGTGCCAGCAGCTTAGGGGCTAGCGTAACTAGCACAGATACGCAGTATTTT. Its protein is CASSLGASVTSTDTQYF.

The chain links TRBV19 to TRBJ1-5, with D maybe TRBD1 (6 bases). V gave up 3 bases and J gave up 0 bases, with 12 bases separating them. Germline CDR1 is LNHDA and CDR2 is SQIVND (reference sequence). The length of the CDR3 is 16 residues. As DNA, the CDR3 is TGTGCCAGTAGTATCGAGGGGGGGTATAGCAATCAGCCCCAGCATTTT. Translated, it gives CASSIEGGYSNQPQHF.

The chain is built from TRBV18 and TRBJ1-5; the D is unclear. Germline values: CDR1 KGHSH, CDR2 LQKENI. The V and J ends lost 5 bases and 3 bases respectively, with 11 bases between them. The CDR3 is 14 amino acids. The CDR3 region is CASSGAGINQPQHF. The DNA of the CDR3 is TGTGCCAGCTCAGGTGCGGGCATCAATCAGCCCCAGCATTTT.

The chain recombines TRBV30 with TRBJ1-2; TRBD1 aligns across 9 bases. CDR1 GTSNPN and CDR2 SVGIG come from the germline V gene (reference sequence). There are 15 residues in the CDR3. V shed 0 bases, J shed 3 bases, and the junction held 5 bases outside the gene matches. CDR3 nucleotides: TGTGCCTGGAGTGTCCCACAGGGGGCCCACTATGGCTACACCTTC. Protein product: CAWSVPQGAHYGYTF.

The chain recombines TRBV28 with TRBJ2-7; 10 bases are shared with TRBD2. Unmatched junction bases numbered 1, after V lost 5 bases and J lost 0 bases. CDR1 and CDR2 (germline): MDHEN, SYDVKM. CDR3 length: 14 amino acids. The CDR3 coding sequence is TGTGCCAGCAGTATAGCGGGAGGCTCCTACGAGCAGTACTTC. This encodes CASSIAGGSYEQYF.

This rearrangement joins TRBV6-1 to TRBJ2-2; 11 bases are shared with TRBD1. The ends lost 7 bases at V and 5 bases at J; junction bases unmatched: 9. Per germline, CDR1 MNHNS and CDR2 SASEGT. This CDR3 has 16 residues. Here the CDR3 reads CASTEAGTGGTGELFF. The DNA for the CDR3 is TGTGCCAGCACCGAAGCCGGGACAGGGGGTACCGGGGAGCTGTTTTTT.

The chain joins TRBV6-6 to TRBJ2-7; D possibly corresponds to TRBD2 (6 bases). The germline V and J ends were trimmed by 8 bases and 4 bases, with 9 bases remaining between them. Looked up from germline, CDR1 is MNHNY and CDR2 is SVGAGI (reference sequence). The CDR3 runs 11 residues. CDR3 in DNA: TGTGCCAGCGCGGGGCGTTACGAGCAGTACTTC. This sequence encodes CASAGRYEQYF.

The chain joins TRBV5-1 to TRBJ2-7, with 7 bases identical to TRBD2. V shed 2 bases, J shed 0 bases, and the junction held 11 bases outside the gene matches. Germline CDR1 is SGHRS and CDR2 is YFSETQ. This CDR3 is 17 amino acids long. The CDR3 is CASSLRRSQRGSYEQYF. CDR3 sequence (DNA): TGCGCCAGCAGCTTACGACGGTCTCAGCGGGGCTCCTACGAGCAGTACTTC.

CDR3: CASSARQATGTEAFF. CDR3 bases: TGCGCCAGCAGCGCTAGACAGGCCACGGGAACTGAAGCTTTCTTT. The rearrangement uses TRBV5-1 and TRBJ1-1; D might be TRBD1 (6 bases). Germline assignment: CDR1 SGHRS and CDR2 YFSETQ. CDR3 length: 15 residues. Deletions cut 4 bases from V and 5 bases from J, with 18 bases between.

The chain links TRBV28 to TRBJ2-2, with D perhaps matching TRBD1 (6 bases). V was shortened by 3 bases and J by 1 base, with 21 bases between the two germline ends. This CDR3 is 19 amino acids long. Germline V gene lookup returns CDR1 MDHEN and CDR2 SYDVKM. DNA for the CDR3: TGTGCCAGCAGTTTTACTCCGGGACAACGCCATGGGAACACCGGGGAGCTGTTTTTT. Residues: CASSFTPGQRHGNTGELFF.

This chain links TRBV4-1 with TRBJ2-1; D gene ambiguous. V lost 4 bases and J 8 bases, leaving 12 bases between the germline ends. The CDR3 runs to 13 residues. Germline V lookup: CDR1 MGHRA, CDR2 YSYEKL. The CDR3 loop reads CASSPHYGHEQFF. The CDR3 coding sequence is TGCGCCAGCAGCCCCCACTATGGCCATGAGCAGTTCTTC.

The table lists this clone with a count of one. The gene calls are TRBV27 and TRBJ2-6, with 7 bases matching TRBD2. There are 16 residues in the CDR3. After removal of 5 bases from V and 1 base from J, the junction contained 5 bases not matched to a gene. CDR1 is MNHEY and CDR2 is SMNVEV in the germline V gene (reference sequence). The CDR3 DNA follows: TGTGCCAGCAGTCCAAGGGAGGGGTCTGGGGCCAACGTCCTGACTTTC. As protein: CASSPREGSGANVLTF.

The chain couples TRBV10-3 to TRBJ2-1; D is perhaps TRBD2 (5 bases). V lost 4 bases, J lost 4 bases, and 11 bases lay in between. The V gene's germline CDR1 is ENHRY and CDR2 SYGVKD. CDR3 length: 14 amino acids. The CDR3 DNA reads as TGTGCCATCAGTGCCCGGGGTATGTACAATGAGCAGTTCTTC. Translation: CAISARGMYNEQFF.